These T cell receptor beta chains were read from a single sample in a study of OX40 agonist ivuxolimab in advanced cancers. Using immunoSEQ multiplex PCR, the repertoire was profiled, and TCRdb retains in-frame clones only, with some absent. The sample lists about 93,000 clones, around 92% seen once, with 0.4% to 0.55% in the top ten. Sequenced here: CD4+ or CD8+ T cells sorted from blood, sampled in a trial of the OX40 agonist ivuxolimab. These receptors were collected from an adult with an advanced solid tumor such as melanoma, head and neck, liver or kidney cancer. Both conserved end residues are part of each CDR3. The D gene is left open where the match is weak.

v_call	d_call	j_call	cdr3_length	cdr3_aa
TRBV11-1	.	TRBJ1-6	17	CASSSSEASSYNSPLHF
TRBV19	.	TRBJ1-2	13	CASSSDGRNGYTF
TRBV5-1	TRBD2	TRBJ2-1	16	CASSIGTSGITNEQFF
TRBV30	.	TRBJ1-1	11	CAWSADTEAFF
TRBV7-9	.	TRBJ2-3	16	CASSSTPDGSTDTQYF
TRBV7-9	TRBD1	TRBJ2-3	15	CASTEGAGFTDTQYF
TRBV30	.	TRBJ1-6	17	CAWSDPQGGSYNSPLHF
TRBV11-1	TRBD2	TRBJ2-1	15	CASSLGLAGAKEQFF
TRBV10-3	TRBD1	TRBJ1-1	14	CAIRGDRMNTEAFF
TRBV29-1	TRBD1	TRBJ2-7	12	CSVVTGVWEQYF
TRBV5-6	.	TRBJ1-5	14	CASSLAGGNGPQHF
TRBV5-1	.	TRBJ2-7	13	CASSETPLNEQYF
TRBV10-2	TRBD2	TRBJ2-1	11	CASWGGDEQFF
TRBV7-8	.	TRBJ2-7	15	CASSLQGIVGGEQYF
TRBV27	TRBD1	TRBJ1-4	16	CARTDGQGGTNEKLFF
TRBV7-5	.	TRBJ1-5	14	CARSLSKGNQPQHF
TRBV6-1	.	TRBJ2-1	13	CASSLVPHNEQFF
TRBV5-1	TRBD1	TRBJ2-7	15	CASSLGGTGFHEQYF
TRBV5-1	.	TRBJ1-3	14	CASRPADSGNTIYF
TRBV6-5	TRBD1	TRBJ1-5	14	CASSEGQANQPQHF
TRBV10-3	.	TRBJ1-1	12	CAISEGSGTAFF
TRBV7-9	TRBD2	TRBJ2-7	14	CASSLGTSLHEQYF
TRBV2	.	TRBJ1-3	14	CASSGRASGNTIYF
TRBV10-2	TRBD1	TRBJ2-7	13	CASSEHATGEQYF
TRBV7-3	.	TRBJ2-1	14	CASSLRGVGDEQFF
TRBV5-5	TRBD2	TRBJ2-5	15	CASSQPGLAAETQYF
TRBV6-6	.	TRBJ1-5	13	CASSSSFNQPQHF
TRBV9	.	TRBJ2-3	15	CASSVEGGGPDTQYF
TRBV21-1	.	TRBJ2-7	14	CAEAGGQGVCEQYF
TRBV27	.	TRBJ1-2	18	CASPLQDLNHGSIYGYTF
TRBV6-5	.	TRBJ1-1	16	CASSYSSRALNTEAFF
TRBV19	TRBD1	TRBJ2-7	15	CASSILGQGYYEQYF
TRBV6-5	.	TRBJ1-1	13	CASSRQLNTEAFF
TRBV6-5	.	TRBJ1-5	15	CASSYSPSTSQPQHF
TRBV27	.	TRBJ2-5	17	CASSKTTLVEGQETQYF
TRBV27	.	TRBJ1-4	14	CASSFRTRGEKLFF
TRBV15	TRBD1	TRBJ1-5	15	CATSIDRGNNQPQHF
TRBV6-1	.	TRBJ1-1	14	CASSERRENTEAFF
TRBV30	.	TRBJ1-1	12	CAWSDRDTEAFF
TRBV18	.	TRBJ2-3	12	CASSTSTDTQYF
TRBV10-3	.	TRBJ1-4	14	CAISARGEDEKLFF
TRBV7-9	.	TRBJ2-5	11	CASSSRETQYF
TRBV19	.	TRBJ1-5	15	CASSIGAYSNQPQHF
TRBV2	TRBD1	TRBJ1-2	14	CASSEGQGHYGYTF
TRBV27	TRBD2	TRBJ2-5	14	CASKLAGTQETQYF
TRBV27	TRBD2	TRBJ2-2	15	CASSILAGVAGELFF
TRBV2	.	TRBJ2-5	13	CASSEDNGRTQYF
TRBV2	TRBD2	TRBJ2-5	14	CASRRTSGQETQYF
TRBV19	TRBD2	TRBJ2-1	13	CASSEGTSGKQFF
TRBV18	.	TRBJ1-1	15	CASSPGGRSGTEAFF
TRBV5-8	TRBD1	TRBJ1-5	15	CASSSGQGDNQPQHF
TRBV11-2	.	TRBJ1-1	15	CASSPGHTYDTEAFF
TRBV5-6	.	TRBJ2-6	17	CASSLRGFGSGANVLTF
TRBV6-1	TRBD1	TRBJ2-3	13	CASRTGATDTQYF
TRBV18	.	TRBJ2-2	16	CASSPRAGGDTGELFF
TRBV6-5	.	TRBJ2-7	13	CASSYLGQYEQYF